This section outlines one T cell receptor (beta chain) sequence together with its context. The CDR3 contains 13 residues. CDR1 and CDR2 from the germline V gene are SGHTA and FQGNSA. The V end lost 5 bases, the J end lost 8 bases, and 14 bases lay between the germline ends. The record originates from a study of cytomegalovirus exposure and HLA in healthy donors. PCR involved 60 Vbeta and 13 Jbeta primers. TCRdb keeps only in-frame clones here, not all; method: immunoSEQ multiplex PCR. The ten top clones account for more than 3%, within a sample of over 100,000 clones. The sequence was collected from a man aged 25 to 40 in good health and CMV-seronegative. The specimen was PBMCs. The chain is built from TRBV7-2 and TRBJ2-3; a weak D match, TRBD1 (8 bases). CDR3 sequence reads: CASSTGGGGTQYF. The CDR3 DNA reads TGTGCCAGCAGCACAGGGGGGGGAGGTACGCAGTATTTT.